This T cell receptor (beta chain) was identified during a study of blood T cell repertoires in COVID-19. Study at large: COVID-19 samples collected from the United States, Italy and Spain covered acute and convalescent phases. T cells, B-cell-depleted T cells, or PBMCs provided the cDNA or gDNA that served as material.

Per the germline V gene, CDR1 is SGHRS and CDR2 is YFSETQ. The CDR3 contains 16 residues. The ends were cut back, 4 bases at V and 8 bases at J, with 24 bases in the middle. Original handling: Estimated nucleated cell counts came from reference gene primer amplification. This table comes from immunoSEQ multiplex PCR, and its TCRdb copy is limited to in-frame clones, with some not included. V, J and clone size were drawn from that table, and D and trimming were deduced from the DNA. This table has around 200,000 clones, around 87% appearing once. This receptor was obtained from a woman over 75 in a cohort sampled during active or convalescent COVID-19. The sequenced material came from peripheral blood. The genes are TRBV5-1 and TRBJ1-2, with D perhaps TRBD1 (6 bases). CDR3 protein: CASSTLGQGQGSGYTF. The CDR3, as DNA: TGCGCCAGCAGCACCTTGGGCCAGGGGCAAGGTAGCGGCTACACCTTC.